This T cell receptor (beta chain) is from a study of blood T cell repertoires in COVID-19. Study at large: Spain, Italy and the United States supplied samples that represented acute and convalescent COVID-19. In each case, the material was cDNA or gDNA derived from T cells, B-cell-depleted T cells, or PBMCs.

Original processing notes: Reference gene primer amplification yielded estimated nucleated cell counts. Only in-frame clones appear in the TCRdb table, and some are missing; sequencing was by immunoSEQ multiplex PCR. V, J and clone size reflect that table, while D and trimming were determined from the DNA. The table lists 200,000 to 300,000 clones, 88% of them singletons. This clone has a single count. CDR1 is SGHRS and CDR2 is YFSETQ in the germline V gene. CDR3 length equals 15 residues. The V gene end was trimmed by 2 bases and the J gene end by 8 bases; junction bases not matched to a gene: 7. This clonotype was sampled from a man in his sixties who had recovered from COVID-19. The specimen was peripheral blood. The chain links TRBV5-1 to TRBJ1-4, with TRBD1 identical over 9 bases. DNA of the CDR3: TGCGCCAGCAGCTTTTACGGGACAGGGAACGAAAAACTGTTTTTT. As protein: CASSFYGTGNEKLFF. The complete variable domain, with remaining parts taken from reference TRBV5-1 and TRBJ1-4, reads KAGVTQTPRYLIKTRGQQVTLSCSPISGHRSVSWYQQTPGQGLQFLFEYFSETQRNKGNFPGRFSGRQFSNSRSEMNVSTLELGDSALYLCASSFYGTGNEKLFFGSGTQLSVL.